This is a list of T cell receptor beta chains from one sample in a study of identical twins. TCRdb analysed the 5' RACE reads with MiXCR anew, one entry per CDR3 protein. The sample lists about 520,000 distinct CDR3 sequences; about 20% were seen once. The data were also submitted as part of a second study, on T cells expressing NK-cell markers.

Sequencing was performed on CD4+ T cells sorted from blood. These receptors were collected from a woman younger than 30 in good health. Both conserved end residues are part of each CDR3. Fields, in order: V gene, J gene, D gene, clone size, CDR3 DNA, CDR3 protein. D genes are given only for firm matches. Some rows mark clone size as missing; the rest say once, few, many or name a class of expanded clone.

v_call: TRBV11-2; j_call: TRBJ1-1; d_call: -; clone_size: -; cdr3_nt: TGTGCCAGCAGCTACAGGGATCGCGCTTTCTTT; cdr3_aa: CASSYRDRAFF
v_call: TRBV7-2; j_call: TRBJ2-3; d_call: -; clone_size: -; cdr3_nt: TGTGCCAGCAGCTTAGTACGGCGGGATACGCAGTATTTT; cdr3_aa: CASSLVRRDTQYF
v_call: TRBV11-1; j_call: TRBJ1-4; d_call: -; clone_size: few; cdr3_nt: TGTGCCAGCAGCTTAAGGTTCGGCAGGTTGACTTCGACTAATGAAAAACTGTTTTTT; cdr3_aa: CASSLRFGRLTSTNEKLFF
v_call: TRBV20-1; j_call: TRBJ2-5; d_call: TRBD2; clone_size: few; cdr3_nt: TGCAGTGCTAGAGATACGCGGGGGGAGACCCAGTACTTC; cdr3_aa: CSARDTRGETQYF
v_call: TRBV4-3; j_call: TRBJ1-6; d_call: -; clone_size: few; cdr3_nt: TGCGCCAGCAGCCAAGATGCAGCCAGGGCTGATTCACCCCTCCACTTT; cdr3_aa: CASSQDAARADSPLHF
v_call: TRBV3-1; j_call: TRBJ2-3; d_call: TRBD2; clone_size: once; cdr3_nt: TGTGCCAGCAGCCGAGGACTAGCGGGGCCCTCCACAGATACGCAGTATTTT; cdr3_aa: CASSRGLAGPSTDTQYF
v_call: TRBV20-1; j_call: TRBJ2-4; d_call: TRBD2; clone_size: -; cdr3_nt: TGCAGCGGACTAGCGGGGAGGAGGGGCATTCAGTACTTC; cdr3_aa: CSGLAGRRGIQYF
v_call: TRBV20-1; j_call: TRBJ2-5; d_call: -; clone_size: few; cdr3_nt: TGCAGTGCTTACAGGGCGTACCAAGAGACCCAGTACTTC; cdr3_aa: CSAYRAYQETQYF
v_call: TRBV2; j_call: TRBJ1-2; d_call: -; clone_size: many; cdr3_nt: TGTGCCAGCAGTGAAGGGGACGGAGATCGCTACACCTTC; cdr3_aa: CASSEGDGDRYTF
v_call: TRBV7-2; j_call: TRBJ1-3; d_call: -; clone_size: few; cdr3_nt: TGTGCCAGCAGCTTAGTTAAGGGGACTGGAAACACCATATATTTT; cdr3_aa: CASSLVKGTGNTIYF
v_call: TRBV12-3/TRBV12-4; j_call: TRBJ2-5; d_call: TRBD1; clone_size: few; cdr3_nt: TGTGCCAGCAGTCCCCGACAGGGTCTTGAGACCCAGTACTTC; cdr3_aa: CASSPRQGLETQYF
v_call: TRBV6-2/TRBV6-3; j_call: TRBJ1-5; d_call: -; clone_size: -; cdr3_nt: TGTGCCAGCAGTACAGGTAACAATCAGCCCCAGCATTTT; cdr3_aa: CASSTGNNQPQHF
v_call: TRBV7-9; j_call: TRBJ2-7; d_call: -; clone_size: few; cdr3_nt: TGTGCCAGCAGCTTAGCGGCGGCGACCGGCTACGAGCAGTACTTC; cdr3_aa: CASSLAAATGYEQYF
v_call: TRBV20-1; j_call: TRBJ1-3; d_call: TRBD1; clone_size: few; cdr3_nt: TGCAGTGCCTCCGACAGGGGGGCTGGAAACACCATATATTTT; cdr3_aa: CSASDRGAGNTIYF
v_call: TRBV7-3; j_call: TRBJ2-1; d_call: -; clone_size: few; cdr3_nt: TGTGCCAGCAGCGCGGGGCGGGGAACCTACAATGAGCAGTTCTTC; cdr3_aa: CASSAGRGTYNEQFF
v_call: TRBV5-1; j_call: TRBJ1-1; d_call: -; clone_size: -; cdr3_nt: TGCGCCAGCAGCTCGGGGCTGGGATTCACTGAAGCTTTCTTT; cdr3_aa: CASSSGLGFTEAFF
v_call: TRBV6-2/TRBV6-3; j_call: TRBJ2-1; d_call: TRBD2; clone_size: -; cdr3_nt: TGTGCCAGCAATATAGCGGGGAGCTCCTACAATGAGCAGTTCTTC; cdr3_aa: CASNIAGSSYNEQFF
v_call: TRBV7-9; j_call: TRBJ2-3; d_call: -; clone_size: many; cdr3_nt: TGTGCCAGCAGCCGTCCGTTGGGGGAAGATACGCAGTATTTT; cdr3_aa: CASSRPLGEDTQYF
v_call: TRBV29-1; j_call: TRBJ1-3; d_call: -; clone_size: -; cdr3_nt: TGCAGCGTTAGGTCTCATGAGGGTAACACCATATATTTT; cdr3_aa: CSVRSHEGNTIYF
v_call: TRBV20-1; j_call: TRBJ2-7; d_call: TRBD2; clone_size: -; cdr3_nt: TGCAGTGCTAGAGTTTGGACTAGCGGGACCTACGAGCAGTACTTC; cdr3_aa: CSARVWTSGTYEQYF
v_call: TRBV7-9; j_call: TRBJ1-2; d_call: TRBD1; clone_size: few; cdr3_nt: TGTGCCAGCAGCCGGTCAGGGGGTTTATATGGCTACACCTTC; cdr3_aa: CASSRSGGLYGYTF
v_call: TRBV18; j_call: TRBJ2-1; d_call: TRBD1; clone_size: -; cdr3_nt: TGTGCCAGCTCATCGACAGGGCTAAGCAATGAGCAGTTCTTC; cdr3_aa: CASSSTGLSNEQFF
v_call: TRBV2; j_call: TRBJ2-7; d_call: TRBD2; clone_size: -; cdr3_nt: TGTGCCCGAGGGGGACTAGCTTACGAGCAGTACTTC; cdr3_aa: CARGGLAYEQYF
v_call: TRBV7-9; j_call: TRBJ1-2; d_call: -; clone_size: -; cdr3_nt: TGTGCCAGCAGCTTAGGGGGTCGCTTCTATGGCTACACCTTC; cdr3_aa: CASSLGGRFYGYTF
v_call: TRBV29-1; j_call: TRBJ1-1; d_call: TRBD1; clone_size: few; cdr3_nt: TGCAGCGTGGTTGGGACAGGGATGTTGATGGGTGAAGCTTTCTTT; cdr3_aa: CSVVGTGMLMGEAFF
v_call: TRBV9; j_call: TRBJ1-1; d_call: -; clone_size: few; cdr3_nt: TGTGCCAGCAGCGTGGAGGCCTGGGAGGACACTGAAGCTTTCTTT; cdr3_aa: CASSVEAWEDTEAFF
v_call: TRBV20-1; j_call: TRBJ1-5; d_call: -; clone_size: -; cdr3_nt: TGCAGTACTAGCCAGGGTAATCAGCCCCAGCATTTT; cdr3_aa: CSTSQGNQPQHF
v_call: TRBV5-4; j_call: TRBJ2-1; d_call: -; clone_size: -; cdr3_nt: TGTGCCAGCACAGGACAGAAAGCAAACTTCTTCTCCTACAATGAGCAGTTCTTC; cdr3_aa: CASTGQKANFFSYNEQFF
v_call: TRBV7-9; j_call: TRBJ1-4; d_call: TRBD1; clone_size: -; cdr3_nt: TGTGCCAGCAGCCGAGGGGGCGCGGGCGTGTTGAGCGAAAAACTGTTTTTT; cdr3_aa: CASSRGGAGVLSEKLFF
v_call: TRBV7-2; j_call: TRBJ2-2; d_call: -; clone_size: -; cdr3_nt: TGTGCCAGCAGCGTAGTTATCCGGGAGCTGTTTTTT; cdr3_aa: CASSVVIRELFF
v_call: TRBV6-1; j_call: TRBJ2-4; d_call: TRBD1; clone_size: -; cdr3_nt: TGTGCCAGCAGTGAGGACAGGGGACCGAACATTCAGTACTTC; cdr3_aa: CASSEDRGPNIQYF